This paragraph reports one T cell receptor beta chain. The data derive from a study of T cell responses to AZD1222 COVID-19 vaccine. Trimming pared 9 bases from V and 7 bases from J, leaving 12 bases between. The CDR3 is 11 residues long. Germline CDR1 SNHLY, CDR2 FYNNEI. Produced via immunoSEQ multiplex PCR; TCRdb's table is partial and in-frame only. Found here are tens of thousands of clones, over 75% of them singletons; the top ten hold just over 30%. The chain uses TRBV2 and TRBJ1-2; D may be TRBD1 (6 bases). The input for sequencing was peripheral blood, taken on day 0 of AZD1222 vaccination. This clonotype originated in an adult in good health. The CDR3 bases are TGTGCCAGTCAGGGGTGGAGTGGCTACACCTTC. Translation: CASQGWSGYTF.